This is a list of T cell receptor beta chains from one sample in a study of blood T cell repertoires in COVID-19. Using immunoSEQ multiplex PCR, the repertoire was profiled, and TCRdb retains in-frame clones only, with some absent. The sample contains 90,000 to 150,000 clones, roughly four fifths of which appear only once. The sequenced material came from peripheral blood. These receptors were taken from a human donor in a cohort sampled during active COVID-19. Both conserved end residues are trimmed from each CDR3. Fields, in order: J gene, V gene, CDR3 protein.

j_call: TRBJ1-2
v_call: TRBV6-5
cdr3_aa: ASSYSRTGYGYT

j_call: TRBJ2-2
v_call: TRBV7-6
cdr3_aa: ASSSQISSGGNTGELF

j_call: TRBJ1-5
v_call: TRBV5-6
cdr3_aa: ASSLAGGWNQPQH

j_call: TRBJ1-6
v_call: TRBV30
cdr3_aa: AWRRQDRGYNSPLH

j_call: TRBJ2-7
v_call: TRBV7-2
cdr3_aa: ASSLVGPTSGGSSYEQY

j_call: TRBJ2-7
v_call: TRBV10-3
cdr3_aa: AISDRDRGYEQY

j_call: TRBJ2-7
v_call: TRBV7-7
cdr3_aa: ASSPAGWAEQY

j_call: TRBJ1-2
v_call: TRBV14
cdr3_aa: ASSLTGGGNYGYT

j_call: TRBJ2-1
v_call: TRBV28
cdr3_aa: ASSEATKSYNEQF

j_call: TRBJ2-5
v_call: TRBV7-7
cdr3_aa: ASSSQGAGAETQY

j_call: TRBJ2-3
v_call: TRBV12-3/TRBV12-4
cdr3_aa: ATRSSTDTQY

j_call: TRBJ2-5
v_call: TRBV6-1
cdr3_aa: ASSDMGLAGVGGETQY

j_call: TRBJ1-5
v_call: TRBV6-5
cdr3_aa: ASSRGTGANQPQH

j_call: TRBJ2-5
v_call: TRBV9
cdr3_aa: ASSPRTSGGNLETQY

j_call: TRBJ2-3
v_call: TRBV28
cdr3_aa: ASSSPGDTDTQY

j_call: TRBJ1-1
v_call: TRBV6-4
cdr3_aa: ASRVQEGTEAF

j_call: TRBJ2-7
v_call: TRBV19
cdr3_aa: ASSIEADSPYEQY

j_call: TRBJ2-1
v_call: TRBV15
cdr3_aa: ATSRGLAVSYNEQF

j_call: TRBJ2-7
v_call: TRBV18
cdr3_aa: ASSPRATSYEQY

j_call: TRBJ2-2
v_call: TRBV19
cdr3_aa: ASSRRGGGSTGELF